The 16 T cell receptor beta chains below all came from one sample that was sequenced in a study of vaccination effects on CD4 cells after COVID-19. Here immunoSEQ multiplex PCR was the method, and the copy in TCRdb shows in-frame clones only, minus some. The sample consists of some 60,000 clones, about 81% of them appearing once. The antigens these receptors bind are not known. The authors isolated CD4+ T cells after 10 days of culture. Either the mRNA-1273 or the BNT162b2 vaccine was given to participants as two doses. The source material was CD4+ T cells from PBMCs cultured without peptide, sampled after COVID-19 vaccination. Every receptor here comes from a human donor who received a COVID-19 vaccine.

The DNA of the CDR3 is TGTGCCAGCAGGATTATAAGCAATGAGCAGTTCTTC. Residues: CASRIISNEQFF. The chain recombines TRBV12-3 or TRBV12-4 with TRBJ2-1; D ambiguous. This CDR3 contains 12 residues. Deletions cut 6 bases from V and 6 bases from J, with 9 bases between.

The J gene is TRBJ2-5, the V gene TRBV28, with TRBD2 matching over 8 bases. The germline V gene has CDR1 MDHEN and CDR2 SYDVKM. The CDR3 loop spans 17 amino acids. V lost 3 bases and J lost 3; bases outside the gene matches: 12. The CDR3, as DNA: TGTGCCAGCAGTTTTGGGGTAGCGGGACCTTTAGAAGAGACCCAGTACTTC. The encoded protein is CASSFGVAGPLEETQYF.

This clone was counted between two and nine times. V is TRBV27 and J is TRBJ1-2; 9 nucleotides agree with TRBD1. Germline values: CDR1 MNHEY, CDR2 SMNVEV (reference sequence). The CDR3 is made up of 14 amino acids. V gave up 1 base and J gave up 8 bases; unmatched junction bases: 5. The CDR3 nucleotides are TGTGCCAGCAGTTTATTTACAGGGGGCGGAGGCTACACCTTC. This sequence encodes CASSLFTGGGGYTF.

As for this clone: One junction end disagrees with the germline gene, perhaps due to a read error. The V and J genes are TRBV4-2 and TRBJ2-1; a weak D match, TRBD1 (6 bases). The CDR3 consists of 12 residues. The germline CDR1 and CDR2 sequences are LGHNA and YNFKEQ. In DNA form, the CDR3 reads TGTGCCAGCAGCATGGACAGAGGCCCCCATGTCTTC. Its protein product is CASSMDRGPHVF.

The chain recombines TRBV11-2 with TRBJ2-1, with 11 bases matching TRBD2. V shed 5 bases and J 4 bases; nucleotides not matched to a gene: 10. From germline, CDR1 is SGHAT and CDR2 FQNNGV. This CDR3 contains 17 residues. CDR3 in DNA: TGTGCCAGCAGCCCCCGGGCGGGACTAGCGGTTTACAATGAGCAGTTCTTC. Protein: CASSPRAGLAVYNEQFF.

In its sample, this clone was seen once. CDR3 sequence reads: CASSGGTSGRYNEQFF. The CDR3 DNA follows: TGTGCCAGTAGTGGGGGGACTAGCGGGCGTTACAATGAGCAGTTCTTC. The J gene is TRBJ2-1, the V gene TRBV19; 12 nucleotides agree with TRBD2. Trimming removed 5 bases from V and 4 bases from J; junction bases left unmatched: 6. Germline values: CDR1 LNHDA, CDR2 SQIVND (reference sequence). CDR3 length: 16 amino acids.

The V gene is TRBV19, the J gene TRBJ1-5; TRBD1 might be the D (6 bases). CDR3 length: 16 amino acids. Trimming took off 0 bases at V and 8 bases at J, with 17 bases between the two ends. Germline lookup yields CDR1 LNHDA and CDR2 SQIVND (reference sequence). CDR3 in amino acids: CASSIDLAGAQEPQHF. Here the CDR3 DNA reads TGTGCCAGTAGTATAGATCTTGCGGGGGCCCAGGAGCCCCAGCATTTT.

This clone showed up just a few times. This rearrangement joins TRBV3-1 (or the pseudogene TRBV3-2) to TRBJ2-1; D is unclear. The ends were cut back, 2 bases at V and 3 bases at J, with 11 bases in the middle. The CDR3 consists of 15 residues. CDR1 LGHDT and CDR2 YNNKEL come from the germline V gene (reference sequence). CDR3 region: CASSQSDRNYNEQFF. DNA for the CDR3: TGTGCCAGCAGCCAAAGCGACCGAAACTACAATGAGCAGTTCTTC.

This clone occurred once. J is TRBJ2-1 and V is TRBV6-2 or TRBV6-3; D unresolved. In germline, CDR1 is MNHEY, CDR2 SVGEGT. Trimming removed 3 bases at V and 5 bases at J, with 14 bases between. This CDR3 spans 15 amino acids. In DNA, the CDR3 is TGTGCCAGCAGTTATGAACGAGGCCTAAACAATGAGCAGTTCTTC. Translated, it gives CASSYERGLNNEQFF.

This clone came up once. The V gene is TRBV10-3, the J gene TRBJ1-1, with 12 bases that match TRBD1. The CDR3 runs to 14 residues. Unmatched junction bases numbered 10, after V lost 10 bases and J lost 7 bases. The germline V gene has CDR1 ENHRY and CDR2 SYGVKD. The CDR3 loop is CATLRDRGRNEAFF. In DNA, the CDR3 is TGTGCCACCCTCCGGGACAGGGGGCGGAATGAAGCTTTCTTT.

The chain carries TRBV18 and TRBJ1-4, with D possibly matching TRBD1 (5 bases). Germline CDR1 KGHSH, CDR2 LQKENI. V shed 4 bases and J shed 2 bases, with 14 bases lying between them. This CDR3 is 16 amino acids long. The CDR3 DNA reads TGTGCCAGCTCACGGGGGGTCCCGGCGACTAATGAAAAACTGTTTTTT. Translated: CASSRGVPATNEKLFF.

This clone was seen just once. The gene calls are TRBV10-3 and TRBJ1-6, with D possibly matching TRBD1 (5 bases). V lost 3 bases and J 5 bases, leaving 17 bases between the germline ends. The CDR3 runs 17 residues. Germline lookup yields CDR1 ENHRY and CDR2 SYGVKD. The CDR3 spells CAISEGSGTGNNSPLHF. The CDR3 coding sequence is TGTGCCATCAGTGAAGGGAGCGGGACGGGAAATAATTCACCCCTCCACTTT.

The rearrangement uses TRBV7-3 and TRBJ1-6; 10 nucleotides line up with TRBD1. Germline V CDR1 and CDR2: SGHTA, FQGTGA. J was trimmed by 9 bases and V by 4 bases; bases with no gene match: 3. CDR3 size: 14 residues. The CDR3 spells CASSWTGGASPLHF. CDR3 coding DNA: TGTGCCAGCAGCTGGACAGGGGGGGCTTCACCCCTCCACTTT.

In this sample, this clone turned up a few times. The CDR3 loop reads CASSQEVIWAARDFRNSPLHF. The CDR3 DNA follows: TGTGCCAGCAGCCAAGAAGTAATTTGGGCAGCCCGGGACTTTCGCAATTCACCCCTCCACTTT. The rearrangement joins TRBV4-2 to TRBJ1-6; TRBD1 is a possible D gene (5 bases). Germline V lookup: CDR1 LGHNA, CDR2 YNFKEQ. Trimming removed 0 bases at V and 7 bases at J, with 28 bases between. The length of the CDR3 is 21 residues.

The rearrangement joins TRBV7-8 to TRBJ1-5; tentative D call: TRBD1 (5 bases). The length of the CDR3 is 15 residues. Germline CDR1 reads SGHVS; CDR2 reads FQNEAQ. With 1 base removed from V and 7 bases from J, the gap between germline ends came to 14 bases. CDR3 protein: CASSLESGFTQPQHF. CDR3 coding DNA: TGTGCCAGCAGCTTAGAGTCAGGGTTCACCCAGCCCCAGCATTTT.

The table lists this clone with a count of one. The V call is TRBV5-6, the J call TRBJ2-3; D unclear. V was clipped by 5 bases and J by 2 bases, with 15 bases between them. Germline CDR1 is SGHDT and CDR2 is YYEEEE. This CDR3 region has 15 residues. The CDR3 is CASRLTAFYTDTQYF. CDR3 bases: TGTGCCAGCAGACTCACAGCTTTCTACACAGATACGCAGTATTTT.